These 30 T cell receptor beta chains were all obtained from the same sample, sequenced in a study of STAT5B mutations in CD4+ large granular lymphocyte leukemia. Libraries were prepared by immunoSEQ multiplex PCR; TCRdb keeps only in-frame clonotypes and omits some of them. This sample has about 30,000 clones; more than 75% occur once, and the top ten carry over 2%. Material: CD4+ T cells from blood buffy coats. The receptors were gathered from a human donor in good health.

The chain joins TRBV7-9 to TRBJ2-7; 8 nucleotides agree with TRBD2. V trimming: 7 bases; J trimming: 5 bases; junction bases outside the gene matches: 10. The CDR3 consists of 14 residues. Germline V gene data show CDR1 as SEHNR and CDR2 as FQNEAQ (reference sequence). CDR3 DNA: TGTGCCAGCAACGGGGGGGCTCTAAGGAACGAGCAGTACTTC. Its translation: CASNGGALRNEQYF.

The CDR3 DNA reads as TGTGCCAGCAGCTTACAAAGGACGGGAATCGGTAATTCACCCCTCCACTTT. Its protein product is CASSLQRTGIGNSPLHF. The gene calls are TRBV7-2 and TRBJ1-6; D remains unclear. CDR1 and CDR2 (germline): SGHTA, FQGNSA. The CDR3 length is 17 residues. The V and J ends lost 2 bases and 6 bases respectively, with 17 bases between them.

V usage is TRBV7-2 and J usage is TRBJ2-3; D is uncertain. The V gene lost 1 base and the J gene lost 4 bases, with 6 bases spanning the gap. Germline V lookup: CDR1 SGHTA, CDR2 FQGNSA. CDR3 length: 13 residues. This CDR3 is CASSLVIADTQYF. The CDR3, as DNA: TGTGCCAGCAGCTTAGTTATCGCAGATACGCAGTATTTT. The whole variable domain, filled in from reference TRBV7-2 and TRBJ2-3, reads GAGVSQSPSNKVTEKGKDVELRCDPISGHTALYWYRQSLGQGLEFLIYFQGNSAPDKSGLPSDRFSAERTGGSVSTLTIQRTQQEDSAVYLCASSLVIADTQYFGPGTRLTVL.

The chain has TRBV14 and TRBJ2-7; unclear D gene. V lost 5 bases to trimming and J lost 3 bases, with 11 bases between them. The germline V gene has CDR1 SGHDN and CDR2 FVKESK. This CDR3 is 13 amino acids long. CDR3 DNA: TGTGCCAGCAGCGCCCGGAACCTCTACGAGCAGTACTTC. Translation: CASSARNLYEQYF. Supplemented by reference TRBV14 and TRBJ2-7, the full variable domain reads EAGVTQFPSHSVIEKGQTVTLRCDPISGHDNLYWYRRVMGKEIKFLLHFVKESKQDESGMPNNRFLAERTGGTYSTLKVQPAELEDSGVYFCASSARNLYEQYFGPGTRLTVT.

The sample holds a few counts of this clone. The chain combines TRBV6-1 with TRBJ1-1; TRBD1 matches at 7 bases. The J segment lost 4 bases and the V segment lost 10 bases, leaving 12 bases of the junction unmatched. The germline V gene has CDR1 MNHNS and CDR2 SASEGT. The CDR3 contains 14 residues. CDR3 in amino acids: CAIQGGGFGTEAFF. The DNA of the CDR3 is TGTGCCATCCAGGGGGGGGGTTTTGGCACTGAAGCTTTCTTT.

V is TRBV11-2 and J is TRBJ2-3; TRBD2 agrees at 10 bases. Losses at the gene ends were 4 bases for V and 5 bases for J; bases not matched to a gene: 6. CDR1 and CDR2 (germline): SGHAT, FQNNGV. There are 15 residues in the CDR3. The CDR3 DNA reads as TGTGCCAGCAGCTCCAGGACTAGCGGCCGAGATACGCAGTATTTT. Its protein is CASSSRTSGRDTQYF.

The CDR3: CASSLGAGTSALNVLTF. The CDR3 DNA follows: TGTGCCAGCAGCTTAGGGGCAGGGACTAGCGCCCTCAACGTCCTGACTTTC. This chain links TRBV7-9 with TRBJ2-6; TRBD2 matches 10 bases. The CDR3 runs 17 residues. After removal of 1 base from V and 9 bases from J, the junction contained 9 bases not matched to a gene. CDR1 is SEHNR, CDR2 FQNEAQ, per germline (reference sequence).

This clone was seen a handful of times. The gene calls are TRBV28 and TRBJ1-5, with D perhaps matching TRBD1 (5 bases). V was pared by 6 bases and J by 5 bases, with 11 bases between. This CDR3 region has 13 residues. CDR1 MDHEN and CDR2 SYDVKM come from the germline V gene. This CDR3 reads CASRFEGHQPQHF. CDR3 coding DNA: TGTGCCAGCAGATTCGAGGGGCATCAGCCCCAGCATTTT.

The gene calls are TRBV2 and TRBJ2-4; TRBD2 might be the D (6 bases). This CDR3 is 14 amino acids long. CDR1 and CDR2 from the germline V gene are SNHLY and FYNNEI. V was shortened by 3 bases and J by 12 bases, with 18 bases between the two germline ends. CDR3 in DNA: TGTGCCAGCAGTGATCCGGGACTGATGAAGAGTCAGTACTTC. Translated, it gives CASSDPGLMKSQYF.

This sequence joins TRBV5-4 and TRBJ1-4; no firm D call. The V gene lost 4 bases and the J gene lost 8 bases, with 15 bases spanning the gap. This CDR3 is built from 14 residues. CDR1 and CDR2 from the germline V gene are SGHNT and YYREEE (reference sequence). CDR3 region: CASSAGTLQEKLFF. As DNA, the CDR3 is TGTGCCAGCAGCGCGGGCACTTTGCAGGAAAAACTGTTTTTT.

This CDR3 reads CASSLVRPSGTGQKKQYF. CDR3 DNA sequence: TGTGCCAGCAGCTTAGTCCGCCCATCAGGGACAGGCCAGAAGAAGCAGTACTTC. This rearrangement joins TRBV7-2 to TRBJ2-7; the match to TRBD1 covers 8 bases. This CDR3 is built from 18 residues. The germline gives CDR1 SGHTA, CDR2 FQGNSA. The trim removed 1 base at V and 8 bases at J, leaving 19 bases unmatched.

The V gene is TRBV27, the J gene TRBJ2-6; no clear D. Trimming took 1 base from V and 0 from J, leaving 10 bases between them. Per germline, CDR1 MNHEY and CDR2 SMNVEV (reference sequence). The CDR3 is made up of 17 amino acids. This CDR3 reads CASSLFAGISGANVLTF. The CDR3, as DNA: TGTGCCAGCAGTTTATTCGCAGGAATCTCTGGGGCCAACGTCCTGACTTTC.

V usage is TRBV6-6 and J usage is TRBJ2-1; 7 bases line up with TRBD2. The CDR3 runs to 12 residues. V shed 5 bases and J 10 bases; nucleotides not matched to a gene: 5. The V gene's germline CDR1 is MNHNY and CDR2 SVGAGI (reference sequence). The CDR3 loop is CASSTPAGEQFF. The CDR3 DNA reads TGTGCCAGCAGTACCCCAGCGGGAGAGCAGTTCTTC.

The chain joins TRBV10-3 to TRBJ2-7; tentative D call: TRBD1 (6 bases). V shed 2 bases and J shed 2 bases, with 13 bases lying between them. The CDR3 is 15 amino acids. Looked up from germline, CDR1 is ENHRY and CDR2 is SYGVKD. The CDR3 DNA reads TGTGCCATCAGTGAGGGCGCCAGGGGAGCCTACGAGCAGTACTTC. It specifies CAISEGARGAYEQYF.

There are a few counts of this clone. The chain links TRBV18 to TRBJ1-1, with 7 bases aligning to TRBD1. V dropped 3 bases and J dropped 0; count of bases not matched to a gene: 13. Germline V gene sequence: CDR1 KGHSH, CDR2 LQKENI. This CDR3 is 18 amino acids long. This CDR3 is CASSPRQGVGGMNTEAFF. The DNA for the CDR3 is TGTGCCAGCTCACCTCGACAGGGCGTAGGGGGAATGAACACTGAAGCTTTCTTT.

This clone occurred once. The chain is built from TRBV10-3 and TRBJ2-1; D remains ambiguous. Germline V lookup: CDR1 ENHRY, CDR2 SYGVKD. This CDR3 has 13 residues. The germline V and J ends were trimmed by 5 bases and 5 bases, with 10 bases remaining between them. The CDR3 region has the DNA TGTGCCATCAGTCCCCCCAGCCACAATGAGCAGTTCTTC. Its protein product is CAISPPSHNEQFF.

This rearrangement joins TRBV27 to TRBJ1-6; no reliable D call. V was shortened by 7 bases and J by 5 bases, with 12 bases between the two germline ends. Germline assignment: CDR1 MNHEY and CDR2 SMNVEV (reference sequence). The CDR3 runs 14 residues. The CDR3 region is CASTPGIHNSPLHF. CDR3 sequence (DNA): TGTGCCAGCACCCCGGGGATCCATAATTCACCCCTCCACTTT.

The CDR3 DNA sequence: TGTGCCAGCAGCCCCGAGGGGAGGTTCTACAATGAGCAGTTCTTC. Protein product: CASSPEGRFYNEQFF. V gene TRBV7-6 combines with J gene TRBJ2-1; D possibly corresponds to TRBD2 (6 bases). From germline, CDR1 is SGHVS and CDR2 FNYEAQ. Trimming removed 5 bases from V and 3 bases from J, with 14 bases in between. This CDR3 region has 15 residues. Looking up the rest from reference TRBV7-6 and TRBJ2-1 gives the full variable domain: GAGVSQSPRYKVTKRGQDVALRCDPISGHVSLYWYRQALGQGPEFLTYFNYEAQQDKSGLPNDRFSAERPEGSISTLTIQRTEQRDSAMYRCASSPEGRFYNEQFFGPGTRLTVL.

This chain links TRBV6-6 with TRBJ2-7; 8 nucleotides agree with TRBD2. Germline V lookup: CDR1 MNHNY, CDR2 SVGAGI (reference sequence). V shed 2 bases and J 6 bases; nucleotides not matched to a gene: 9. CDR3 length: 15 residues. The CDR3 DNA reads as TGTGCCAGCAGTTACACGTCGGGGGGGTCGGGCGAGCAGTACTTC. Translation: CASSYTSGGSGEQYF.

The V gene is TRBV6-5, the J gene TRBJ2-1; D may correspond to TRBD1 or TRBD2 (5 bases each). V lost 3 bases to trimming and J lost 3 bases, with 15 bases between them. Germline lookup yields CDR1 MNHEY and CDR2 SVGAGI. CDR3 length equals 16 residues. CDR3 DNA: TGTGCCAGCAGTTATACCGGGGCCAATGTCTACAATGAGCAGTTCTTC. Its translation is CASSYTGANVYNEQFF.

The chain is built from TRBV7-3 and TRBJ2-4; 12 nucleotides line up with TRBD2. This CDR3 is 16 amino acids long. Trimming cost V 5 bases and J 6 bases; bases outside gene matches: 8. The germline V gene has CDR1 SGHTA and CDR2 FQGTGA. The CDR3 loop is CASSPSSGGEGNIQYF. CDR3 in DNA: TGTGCCAGCAGCCCCTCTAGCGGGGGGGAGGGAAACATTCAGTACTTC. The whole variable domain, remainder taken from reference TRBV7-3 and TRBJ2-4, is GAGVSQTPSNKVTEKGKYVELRCDPISGHTALYWYRQSLGQGPEFLIYFQGTGAADDSGLPNDRFFAVRPEGSVSTLKIQRTERGDSAVYLCASSPSSGGEGNIQYFGAGTRLSVL.

The chain links TRBV7-2 to TRBJ2-1; 9 nucleotides align to TRBD2. Trimming took 1 base from V and 8 from J; bases not matched to a gene: 9. From germline, CDR1 is SGHTA and CDR2 FQGNSA. The CDR3 is made up of 16 amino acids. The CDR3 DNA sequence: TGTGCCAGCAGCTTAGGGCAGGCGGGAGGGAAGGATGAGCAGTTCTTC. Protein product: CASSLGQAGGKDEQFF.

The V gene is TRBV4-3, the J gene TRBJ1-1, with a possible D match to TRBD1 (5 bases). CDR3 length: 13 amino acids. Deletions cut 4 bases from V and 11 bases from J, with 17 bases between. Germline V gene data show CDR1 as LGHNA and CDR2 as YSLEER. The CDR3 spells CASSRARGAGAFF. CDR3 nucleotide sequence: TGCGCCAGCAGCCGGGCCCGGGGCGCGGGGGCTTTCTTT.

The chain carries TRBV5-1 and TRBJ2-1; TRBD1 is a possible D gene (5 bases). Trimming left V 0 bases short and J 3 bases short, with 7 bases between. CDR1 and CDR2 (germline): SGHRS, YFSETQ. The CDR3 runs 14 residues. CDR3 nucleotides: TGCGCCAGCAGCTTGGGACAGATCTACAATGAGCAGTTCTTC. Translated: CASSLGQIYNEQFF.

The chain recombines TRBV2 with TRBJ2-3; 9 bases are a match to TRBD1. The CDR3 is 15 residues long. Germline V CDR1 and CDR2: SNHLY, FYNNEI. J lost 0 bases, V lost 6 bases, and 4 bases had no gene match. The CDR3 region has the DNA TGTGCCAGCAGCCGGGACAGGGTTAGCACAGATACGCAGTATTTT. Translating it yields CASSRDRVSTDTQYF.

The chain combines TRBV9 with TRBJ2-7; the D gene is possibly TRBD2 (6 bases). V lost 0 bases and J lost 3, with 10 bases in between. The CDR3 has 14 amino acids. Germline V CDR1 and CDR2: SGDLS, YYNGEE. The CDR3 region has the DNA TGTGCCAGCAGCGTAGGGCCGCGGGACTACGAGCAGTACTTC. It encodes CASSVGPRDYEQYF.

The chain is built from TRBV5-1 and TRBJ1-6; 7 nucleotides line up with TRBD1. Germline CDR1 is SGHRS and CDR2 is YFSETQ. This CDR3 contains 14 residues. After removal of 3 bases from V and 4 bases from J, the junction contained 1 base not matched to a gene. CDR3 nucleotides: TGCGCCAGCAGCTGGGACAGTTATAATTCACCCCTCCACTTT. It encodes CASSWDSYNSPLHF.

The chain carries TRBV18 and TRBJ1-2, with D possibly being TRBD1 (5 bases). The CDR3 contains 13 residues. Trimming cost V 3 bases and J 6 bases, with 11 bases left between them. CDR1 is KGHSH, CDR2 LQKENI, per germline. The CDR3 is CASSPSGADGYTF. CDR3 in DNA: TGTGCCAGCTCACCCTCCGGGGCAGATGGCTACACCTTC.

The chain combines TRBV11-2 with TRBJ1-6; 8 bases are shared with TRBD1. CDR1 SGHAT and CDR2 FQNNGV come from the germline V gene. The CDR3 consists of 19 residues. V lost 0 bases and J lost 0; bases outside the gene matches: 7. As DNA, the CDR3 is TGTGCCAGCAGCTTAGAGGCCCAGGGGGCAACCTCCTATAATTCACCCCTCCACTTT. Protein product: CASSLEAQGATSYNSPLHF. The whole variable domain, remainder taken from reference TRBV11-2 and TRBJ1-6, is EAGVAQSPRYKIIEKRQSVAFWCNPISGHATLYWYQQILGQGPKLLIQFQNNGVVDDSQLPKDRFSAERLKGVDSTLKIQPAKLEDSAVYLCASSLEAQGATSYNSPLHFGNGTRLTVT.

This clone has just a few counts. V is TRBV10-3 and J is TRBJ1-5; 12 nucleotides align to TRBD1. The CDR3 totals 18 residues. The germline V gene encodes CDR1 ENHRY and CDR2 SYGVKD. V trimming: 2 bases; J trimming: 1 base; junction bases outside the gene matches: 6. CDR3 sequence: CAISEPGQGALSNQPQHF. The CDR3 nucleotides read TGTGCCATCAGTGAGCCGGGACAGGGGGCGTTGAGCAATCAGCCCCAGCATTTT.